This T cell receptor beta chain derives from a study of CXCR3-negative and CXCR3-positive naive CD8 T cells. About this clonotype: Its matching antigen is unknown.

Researchers prepared the TRB cDNA libraries using 5' RACE with UMI labels. TCRdb reprocessed the 5' RACE reads, with one entry per CDR3 protein and no DNA. With over 50,000 distinct CDR3 sequences in the sample, the ten largest clones hold 0.71%. Germline CDR1 MDHEN, CDR2 SYDVKM. This CDR3 comprises 16 residues. Study conclusions and caveats: When CXCR3-positive naive cells were set against CXCR3-negative naive cells, the former had more hydrophobic TRB CDR3s. Cryopreserved cells partially lost CXCR3 expression, and fresh PBMCs were used in most assays.

Sequencing was carried out using naive CXCR3+ CD8+ T cells from blood. As to subset: CD45RO-CCR7+CD27+CD95- naive CD8+ T cells expressing CXCR3 (TNR3+). This chain joins TRBV28 and TRBJ1-3; as DNA is missing, the TRBD1 call by TCRdb cannot be tested. The receptor's source is a human donor in good health. Some clones in this sample may be carry-over from other donors' samples. The CDR3 reads CASSFRTGSFGSTIYF.